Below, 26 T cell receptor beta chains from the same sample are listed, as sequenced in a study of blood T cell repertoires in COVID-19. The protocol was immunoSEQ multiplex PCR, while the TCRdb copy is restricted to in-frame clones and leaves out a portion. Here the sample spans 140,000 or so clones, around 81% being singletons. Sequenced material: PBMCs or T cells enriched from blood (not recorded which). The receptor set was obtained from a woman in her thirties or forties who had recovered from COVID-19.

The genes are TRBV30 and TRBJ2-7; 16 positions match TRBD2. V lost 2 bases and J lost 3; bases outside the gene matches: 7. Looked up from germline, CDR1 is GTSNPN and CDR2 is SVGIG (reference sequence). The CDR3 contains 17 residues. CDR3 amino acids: CAWSSGTSGGALYEQYF. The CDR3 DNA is TGTGCCTGGAGTTCCGGGACTAGCGGGGGGGCTCTCTACGAGCAGTACTTC.

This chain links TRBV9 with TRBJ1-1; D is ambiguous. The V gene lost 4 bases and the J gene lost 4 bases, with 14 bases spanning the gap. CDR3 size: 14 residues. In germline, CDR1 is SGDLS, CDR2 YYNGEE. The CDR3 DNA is TGTGCCAGCAGCCAAACGGGGTTGGGCACTGAAGCTTTCTTT. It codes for CASSQTGLGTEAFF.

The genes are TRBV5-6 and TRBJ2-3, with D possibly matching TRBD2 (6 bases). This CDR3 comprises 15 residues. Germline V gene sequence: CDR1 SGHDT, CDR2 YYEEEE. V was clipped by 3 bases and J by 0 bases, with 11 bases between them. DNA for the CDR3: TGTGCCAGCAGCTCGGGACTTCTTAGCACAGATACGCAGTATTTT. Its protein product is CASSSGLLSTDTQYF.

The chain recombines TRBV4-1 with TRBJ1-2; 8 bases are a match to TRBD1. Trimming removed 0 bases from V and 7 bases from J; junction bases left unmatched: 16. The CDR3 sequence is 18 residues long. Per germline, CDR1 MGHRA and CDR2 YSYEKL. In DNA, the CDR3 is TGCGCCAGCAGCCAAGACCGTACTGGGACAGGCCGTCGGGGTGGCTACACCTTC. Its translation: CASSQDRTGTGRRGGYTF.

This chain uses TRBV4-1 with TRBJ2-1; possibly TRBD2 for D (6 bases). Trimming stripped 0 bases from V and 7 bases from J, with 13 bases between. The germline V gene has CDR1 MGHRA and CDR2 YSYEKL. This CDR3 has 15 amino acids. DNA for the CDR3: TGCGCCAGCAGCCAAGAGCGAGCGGGCCTTAATGAGCAGTTCTTC. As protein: CASSQERAGLNEQFF.

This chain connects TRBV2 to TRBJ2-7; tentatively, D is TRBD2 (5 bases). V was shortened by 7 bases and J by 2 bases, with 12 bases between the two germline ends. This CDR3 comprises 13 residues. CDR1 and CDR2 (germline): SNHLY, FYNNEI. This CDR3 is CASTSGPAYEQYF. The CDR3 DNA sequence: TGTGCCAGCACGAGCGGACCAGCCTACGAGCAGTACTTC.

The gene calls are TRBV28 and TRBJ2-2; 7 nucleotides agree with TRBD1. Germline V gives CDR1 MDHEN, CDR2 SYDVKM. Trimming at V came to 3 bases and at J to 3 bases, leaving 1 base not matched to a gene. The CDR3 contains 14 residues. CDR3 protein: CASSLGQHTGELFF. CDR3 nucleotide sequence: TGTGCCAGCAGTTTGGGACAGCACACCGGGGAGCTGTTTTTT.

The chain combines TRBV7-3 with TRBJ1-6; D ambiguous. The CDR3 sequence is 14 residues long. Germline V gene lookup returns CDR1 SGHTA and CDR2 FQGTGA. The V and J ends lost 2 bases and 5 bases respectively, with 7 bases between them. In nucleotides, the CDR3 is TGTGCCAGCAGCTTAGCCGGGGATAATTCACCCCTCCACTTT. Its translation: CASSLAGDNSPLHF.

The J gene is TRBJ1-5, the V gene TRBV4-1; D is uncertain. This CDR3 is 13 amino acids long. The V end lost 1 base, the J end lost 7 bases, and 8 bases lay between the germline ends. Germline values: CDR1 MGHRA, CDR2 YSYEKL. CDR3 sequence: CASSQGYGQPQHF. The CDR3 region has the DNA TGCGCCAGCAGCCAAGGGTATGGCCAGCCCCAGCATTTT.

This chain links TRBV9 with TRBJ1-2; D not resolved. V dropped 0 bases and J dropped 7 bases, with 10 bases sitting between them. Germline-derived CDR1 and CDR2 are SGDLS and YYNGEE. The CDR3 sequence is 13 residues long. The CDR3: CASSVVSGSGYTF. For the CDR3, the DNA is TGTGCCAGCAGCGTAGTAAGTGGCTCTGGCTACACCTTC.

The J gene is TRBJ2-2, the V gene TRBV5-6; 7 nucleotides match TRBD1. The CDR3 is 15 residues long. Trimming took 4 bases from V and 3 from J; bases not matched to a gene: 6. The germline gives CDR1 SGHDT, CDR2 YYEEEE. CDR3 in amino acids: CASSRGRGDTGELFF. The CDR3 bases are TGTGCCAGCAGCAGGGGGCGAGGAGACACCGGGGAGCTGTTTTTT.

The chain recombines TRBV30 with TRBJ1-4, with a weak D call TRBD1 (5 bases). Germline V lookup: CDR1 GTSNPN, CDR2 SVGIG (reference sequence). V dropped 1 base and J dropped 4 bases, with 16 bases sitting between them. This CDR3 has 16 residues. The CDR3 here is CAWSAPWAGVNEKLFF. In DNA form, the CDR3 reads TGTGCCTGGAGTGCTCCGTGGGCGGGGGTTAATGAAAAACTGTTTTTT.

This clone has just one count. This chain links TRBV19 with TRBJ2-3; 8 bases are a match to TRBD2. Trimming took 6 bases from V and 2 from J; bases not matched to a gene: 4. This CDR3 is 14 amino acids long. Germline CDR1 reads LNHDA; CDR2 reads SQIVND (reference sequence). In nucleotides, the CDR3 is TGTGCCAGTAGCCCGGGACTAGTCACAGATACGCAGTATTTT. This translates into CASSPGLVTDTQYF.

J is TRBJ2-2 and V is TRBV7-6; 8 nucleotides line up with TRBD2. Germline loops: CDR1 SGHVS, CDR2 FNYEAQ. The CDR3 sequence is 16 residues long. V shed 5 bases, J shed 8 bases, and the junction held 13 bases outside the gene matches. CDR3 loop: CASSHITSGSGGELFF. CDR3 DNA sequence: TGTGCCAGCAGCCACATCACTAGCGGTTCGGGTGGGGAGCTGTTTTTT.

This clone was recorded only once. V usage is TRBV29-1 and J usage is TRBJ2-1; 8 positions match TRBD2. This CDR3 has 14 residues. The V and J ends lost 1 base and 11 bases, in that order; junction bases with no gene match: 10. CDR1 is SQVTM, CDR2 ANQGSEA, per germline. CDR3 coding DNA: TGCAGCGTTGAAGCAGGTATTAGCGGGACCCAGCAGTTCTTC. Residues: CSVEAGISGTQQFF.

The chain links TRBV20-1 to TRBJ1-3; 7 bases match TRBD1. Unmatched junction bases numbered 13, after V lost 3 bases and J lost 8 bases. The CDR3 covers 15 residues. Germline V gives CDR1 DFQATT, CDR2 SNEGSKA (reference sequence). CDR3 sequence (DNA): TGCAGTGCTAGTCCCCCGACAGGGCGTAAAGACACCATATATTTT. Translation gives CSASPPTGRKDTIYF.

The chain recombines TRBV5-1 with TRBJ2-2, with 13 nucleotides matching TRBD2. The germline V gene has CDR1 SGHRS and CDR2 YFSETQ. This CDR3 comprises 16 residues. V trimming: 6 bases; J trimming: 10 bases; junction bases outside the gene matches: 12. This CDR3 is CASNYDGTSGAEELFF. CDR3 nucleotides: TGCGCCAGCAACTATGATGGGACTAGCGGGGCGGAGGAGCTGTTTTTT.

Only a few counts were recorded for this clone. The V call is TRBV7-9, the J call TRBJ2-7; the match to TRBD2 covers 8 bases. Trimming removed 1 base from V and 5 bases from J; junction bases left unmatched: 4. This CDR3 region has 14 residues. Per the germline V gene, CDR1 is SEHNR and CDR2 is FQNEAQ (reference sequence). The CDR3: CASSLGGGPNEQYF. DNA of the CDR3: TGTGCCAGCAGCTTAGGCGGGGGGCCGAACGAGCAGTACTTC.

CDR3 sequence (DNA): TGTGCCAGCAGCTTCATACAGGAGTCGATCTCCTACGAGCAGTACTTC. Translation gives CASSFIQESISYEQYF. The chain employs TRBV7-9 and TRBJ2-7; maybe TRBD1 (5 bases). V dropped 3 bases and J dropped 0 bases, with 15 bases sitting between them. The germline CDR1 and CDR2 sequences are SEHNR and FQNEAQ (reference sequence). The CDR3 runs 16 residues.

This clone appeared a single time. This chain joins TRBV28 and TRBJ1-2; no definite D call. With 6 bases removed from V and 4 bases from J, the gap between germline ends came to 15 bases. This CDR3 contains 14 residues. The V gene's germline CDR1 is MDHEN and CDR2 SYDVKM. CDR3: CASSLPRGSYGYTF. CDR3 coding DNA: TGTGCCAGCAGCCTCCCCCGGGGAAGCTATGGCTACACCTTC.

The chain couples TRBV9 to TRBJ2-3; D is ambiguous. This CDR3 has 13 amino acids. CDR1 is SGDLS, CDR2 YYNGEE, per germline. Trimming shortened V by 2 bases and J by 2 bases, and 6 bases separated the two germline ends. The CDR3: CASSVGLTDTQYF. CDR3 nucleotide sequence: TGTGCCAGCAGCGTGGGCCTCACAGATACGCAGTATTTT.

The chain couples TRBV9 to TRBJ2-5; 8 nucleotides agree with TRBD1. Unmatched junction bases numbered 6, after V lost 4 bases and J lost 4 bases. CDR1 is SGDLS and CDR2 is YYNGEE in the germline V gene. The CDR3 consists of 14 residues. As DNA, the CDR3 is TGTGCCAGCAGCTTCTTAGGACAGGGAGAGACCCAGTACTTC. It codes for CASSFLGQGETQYF.

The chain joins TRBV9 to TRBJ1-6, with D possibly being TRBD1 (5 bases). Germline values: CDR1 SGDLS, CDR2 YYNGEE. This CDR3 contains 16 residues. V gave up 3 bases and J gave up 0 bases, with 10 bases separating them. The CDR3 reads CASSATASSYNSPLHF. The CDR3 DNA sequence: TGTGCCAGCAGCGCGACAGCGAGCTCCTATAATTCACCCCTCCACTTT.

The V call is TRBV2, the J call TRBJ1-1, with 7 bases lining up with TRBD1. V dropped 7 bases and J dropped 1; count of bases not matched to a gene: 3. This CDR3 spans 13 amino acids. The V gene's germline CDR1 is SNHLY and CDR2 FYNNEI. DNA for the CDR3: TGTGCCAGCAAACAGGGGCCGAACACTGAAGCTTTCTTT. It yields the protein CASKQGPNTEAFF.

The CDR3 sequence: CAWGGSLRDTEAFF. The CDR3 coding sequence is TGTGCCTGGGGCGGGAGCCTAAGGGACACTGAAGCTTTCTTT. The chain couples TRBV30 to TRBJ1-1; no firm D call. Deletions cut 5 bases from V and 3 bases from J, with 16 bases between. CDR1 and CDR2 (germline): GTSNPN, SVGIG (reference sequence). The CDR3 is 14 amino acids.

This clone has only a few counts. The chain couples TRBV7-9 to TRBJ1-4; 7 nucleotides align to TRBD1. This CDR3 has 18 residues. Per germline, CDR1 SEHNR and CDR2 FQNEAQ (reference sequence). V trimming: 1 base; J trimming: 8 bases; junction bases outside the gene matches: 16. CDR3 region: CASSLVLIETGLLEKLFF. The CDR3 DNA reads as TGTGCCAGCAGCTTAGTTCTCATTGAGACAGGGCTGTTAGAAAAACTGTTTTTT.